This T cell receptor beta chain was captured in a study of T cell repertoires in ileal Crohn's disease. Overall study context: Surgery for a complication: stricturing in around 60%, penetrating in around 39%. Each sample's TCRB immunosequencing used about 470 nanograms of biopsy DNA.

Time point here: inflamed ileum from the surgical specimen. This CDR3 is built from 11 residues. Germline values: CDR1 GTSNPN, CDR2 SVGIG (reference sequence). Trimming pared 2 bases from V and 7 bases from J, leaving 6 bases between. The protocol was immunoSEQ multiplex PCR, while the TCRdb copy is restricted to in-frame clones and leaves out a portion. The sample has around 15,000 clones; about 92% are singletons. Study-level results: Sorted CD8 T cells held more high-frequency clones than CD4.

In the case of this clone: What it binds is not known.

This sequence was found in an adult with Crohn's disease. The sequencing input was ileal tissue. The genes are TRBV30 and TRBJ1-3; D perhaps matches TRBD1 (5 bases). The chain's CDR3 is CAWSWGNTIYF. The CDR3 DNA reads as TGTGCCTGGAGTTGGGGGAACACCATATATTTT.